This T cell receptor (beta chain) was obtained from a study of T cell responses to AZD1222 COVID-19 vaccine. Study-level findings and limits: Once two AZD1222 doses were given, Spike-specific TCR breadth and depth went up. The donor cohort was predominantly white British with a female majority, and clonal diversity may have been underestimated. Repertoires were obtained only post-peak T cell response. Just a handful of AZD1222 recipients were seropositive at baseline.

The CDR3 has 14 amino acids. V shed 1 base and J 4 bases; nucleotides not matched to a gene: 2. On this clone itself: Its antigen is currently unknown.

Method: immunoSEQ multiplex PCR; TCRdb's copy keeps in-frame clones and lacks some. The sample records 95,000 to 150,000 clones, 92% being singletons. The sequence was obtained from an adult in good health. This specimen was peripheral blood, taken on day 0 of AZD1222 vaccination. The chain links TRBV23-1 to TRBJ2-3; 7 bases line up with TRBD1. TRBV23-1 is sorted into the ORF group, with uncertain function. In nucleotides, the CDR3 is TGCGCCAGCAGTCAATACAGGGGCCCAGATACGCAGTATTTT. Translation: CASSQYRGPDTQYF.